The present TCR beta chain was sequenced within a study of identical twins. Germline lookup yields CDR1 MNHEY and CDR2 SVGAGI. V was pared by 0 bases and J by 5 bases, with 8 bases between. The CDR3 runs to 13 residues. Healthy Caucasians were all of the donors. TCRdb ran MiXCR on the 5' RACE reads and lists one entry per CDR3 protein. The sample carries 400,000 to 500,000 distinct CDR3 sequences, approximately 18% recorded once. Specimen: naive T cells sorted from blood. V and J are TRBV6-5 and TRBJ2-7; D gene ambiguous. This clonotype was sampled from a man between 45 and 60 years old in good health. The CDR3 region is CASSYSRSNEQYF. In nucleotides, the CDR3 is TGTGCCAGCAGTTACTCGAGATCGAACGAGCAGTACTTC.